This T cell receptor (beta chain) was sequenced for a study of beta chain features in type 1 diabetes. Study context: Cell yields, gender and age were comparable in patients and healthy donors. Overall study results and limits: People with Type 1 diabetes carried modestly yet significantly shorter TCRB CDR3s in all four CD4+ subsets. The study found that naive, central memory and Treg TCRB repertoires appeared more similar in patients than in healthy donors.

Germline V gives CDR1 SQVTM, CDR2 ANQGSEA. The length of the CDR3 is 11 residues. Trimming left V 4 bases short and J 6 bases short, with 7 bases between. Sequencing targeted expressed TCRB transcripts, as all isolated RNA had been reverse transcribed. TCRdb's table, derived via immunoSEQ multiplex PCR, lists solely in-frame clones and lacks some. Among 150,000 to 200,000 clones, 10% to 15% were seen once, and the ten largest hold 0.55% to 0.8%. Markers CD45RO/CCR7/CD25/CD127/CD95/CD27 served to sort CD4+ naive, central memory, regulatory and stem cell-like memory cells. A remark on this clone: Antigen unknown.

Sequencing was carried out using central memory CD4+ T cells from blood. The chain couples TRBV29-1 to TRBJ2-1; D remains ambiguous. The TCR sequence derives from a woman between 18 and 29 years old in good health. The CDR3 coding sequence is TGCAGCGTTGTAGTACCCAATGAGCAGTTCTTC. As protein: CSVVVPNEQFF.